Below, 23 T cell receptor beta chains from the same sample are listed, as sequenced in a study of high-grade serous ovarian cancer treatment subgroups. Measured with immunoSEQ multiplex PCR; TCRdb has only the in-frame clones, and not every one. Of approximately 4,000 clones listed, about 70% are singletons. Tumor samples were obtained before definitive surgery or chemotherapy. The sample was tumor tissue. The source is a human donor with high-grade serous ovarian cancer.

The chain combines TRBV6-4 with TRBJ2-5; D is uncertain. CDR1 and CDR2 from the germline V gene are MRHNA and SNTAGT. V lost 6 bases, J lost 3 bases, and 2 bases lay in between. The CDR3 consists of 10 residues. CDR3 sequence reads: CASRKETQYF. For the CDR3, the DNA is TGTGCCAGCAGGAAAGAGACCCAGTACTTC.

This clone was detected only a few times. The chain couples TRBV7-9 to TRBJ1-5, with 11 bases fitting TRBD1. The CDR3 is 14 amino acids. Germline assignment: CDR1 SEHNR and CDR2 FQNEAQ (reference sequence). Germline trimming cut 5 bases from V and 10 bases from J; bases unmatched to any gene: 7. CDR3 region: CASSTGQGVDPQHF. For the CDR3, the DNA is TGTGCCAGCAGCACGGGACAGGGGGTCGATCCCCAGCATTTT.

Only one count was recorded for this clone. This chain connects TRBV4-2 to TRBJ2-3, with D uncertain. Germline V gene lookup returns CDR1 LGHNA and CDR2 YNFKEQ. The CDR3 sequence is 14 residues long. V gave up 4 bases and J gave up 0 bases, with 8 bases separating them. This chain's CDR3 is CASSRPPSTDTQYF. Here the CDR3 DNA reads TGTGCCAGCAGCCGGCCCCCTAGCACAGATACGCAGTATTTT.

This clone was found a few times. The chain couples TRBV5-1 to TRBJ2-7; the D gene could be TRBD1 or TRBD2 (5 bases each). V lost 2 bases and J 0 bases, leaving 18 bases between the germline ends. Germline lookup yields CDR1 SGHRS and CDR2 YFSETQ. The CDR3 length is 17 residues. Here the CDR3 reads CASSFGGVGGSSYEQYF. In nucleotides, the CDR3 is TGCGCCAGCAGCTTTGGAGGTGTTGGGGGTAGCTCCTACGAGCAGTACTTC.

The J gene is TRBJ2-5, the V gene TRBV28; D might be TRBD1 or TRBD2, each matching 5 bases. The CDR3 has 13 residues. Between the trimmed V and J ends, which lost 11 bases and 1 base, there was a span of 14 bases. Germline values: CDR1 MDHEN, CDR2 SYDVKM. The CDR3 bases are TGTGCCTGTCGACCTGGGACCCAAGAGACCCAGTACTTC. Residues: CACRPGTQETQYF.

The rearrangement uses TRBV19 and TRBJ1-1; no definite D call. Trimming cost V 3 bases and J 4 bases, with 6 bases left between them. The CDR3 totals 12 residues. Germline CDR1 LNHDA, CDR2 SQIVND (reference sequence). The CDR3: CASSILGTEAFF. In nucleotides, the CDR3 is TGTGCCAGTAGTATTTTGGGCACTGAAGCTTTCTTT.

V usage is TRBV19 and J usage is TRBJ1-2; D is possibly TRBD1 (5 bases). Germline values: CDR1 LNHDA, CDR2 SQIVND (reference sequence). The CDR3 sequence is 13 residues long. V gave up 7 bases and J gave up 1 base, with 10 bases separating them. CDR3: CASNYQGNYGYTF. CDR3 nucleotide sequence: TGTGCCAGTAACTACCAGGGTAACTATGGCTACACCTTC.

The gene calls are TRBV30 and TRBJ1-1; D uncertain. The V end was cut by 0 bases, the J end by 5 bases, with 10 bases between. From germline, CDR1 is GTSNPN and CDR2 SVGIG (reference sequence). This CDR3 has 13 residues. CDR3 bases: TGTGCCTGGAGTGTAATCGGCGGGACTGAAGCTTTCTTT. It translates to CAWSVIGGTEAFF.

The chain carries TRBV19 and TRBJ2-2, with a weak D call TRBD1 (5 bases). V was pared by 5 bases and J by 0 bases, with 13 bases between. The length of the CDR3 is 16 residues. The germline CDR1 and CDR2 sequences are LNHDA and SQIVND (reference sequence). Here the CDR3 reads CASSRRQGTNTGELFF. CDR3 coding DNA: TGTGCCAGTAGTCGACGGCAGGGTACGAACACCGGGGAGCTGTTTTTT. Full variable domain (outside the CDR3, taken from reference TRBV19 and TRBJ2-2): DGGITQSPKYLFRKEGQNVTLSCEQNLNHDAMYWYRQDPGQGLRLIYYSQIVNDFQKGDIAEGYSVSREKKESFPLTVTSAQKNPTAFYLCASSRRQGTNTGELFFGEGSRLTVL.

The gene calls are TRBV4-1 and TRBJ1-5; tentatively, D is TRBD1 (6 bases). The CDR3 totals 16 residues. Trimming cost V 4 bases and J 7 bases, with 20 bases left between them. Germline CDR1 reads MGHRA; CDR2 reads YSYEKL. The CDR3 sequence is CASSRLQQGVHQPQHF. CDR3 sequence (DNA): TGCGCCAGCAGCCGCTTGCAACAGGGAGTCCACCAGCCCCAGCATTTT.

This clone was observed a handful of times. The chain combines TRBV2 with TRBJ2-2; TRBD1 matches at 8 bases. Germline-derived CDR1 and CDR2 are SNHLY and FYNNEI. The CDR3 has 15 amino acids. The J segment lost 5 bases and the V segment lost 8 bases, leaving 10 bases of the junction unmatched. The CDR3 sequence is CASVRSGGATGELFF. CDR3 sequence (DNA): TGTGCCAGCGTGAGGTCAGGGGGCGCAACCGGGGAGCTGTTTTTT.

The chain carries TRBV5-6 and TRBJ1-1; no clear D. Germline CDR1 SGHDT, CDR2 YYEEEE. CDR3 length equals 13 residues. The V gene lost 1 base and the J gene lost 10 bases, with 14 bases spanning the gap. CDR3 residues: CASSLIGNYLAFF. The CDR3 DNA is TGTGCCAGCAGCTTGATAGGGAATTATTTAGCTTTCTTT.

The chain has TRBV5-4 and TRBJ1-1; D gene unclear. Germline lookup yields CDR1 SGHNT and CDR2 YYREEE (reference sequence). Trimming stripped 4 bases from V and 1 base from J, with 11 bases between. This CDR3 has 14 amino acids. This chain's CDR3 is CASSPARRNTEAFF. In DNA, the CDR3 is TGTGCCAGCAGCCCCGCCAGGAGGAACACTGAAGCTTTCTTT. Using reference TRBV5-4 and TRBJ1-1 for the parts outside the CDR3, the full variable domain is ETGVTQSPTHLIKTRGQQVTLRCSSQSGHNTVSWYQQALGQGPQFIFQYYREEENGRGNFPPRFSGLQFPNYSSELNVNALELDDSALYLCASSPARRNTEAFFGQGTRLTVV.

The CDR3 DNA reads TGTGCCAGTAGTATCAGCTATGTAGATGAAAAACTGTTTTTT. It is translated as CASSISYVDEKLFF. V is TRBV19 and J is TRBJ1-4; D remains ambiguous. V lost 3 bases and J 6 bases, leaving 11 bases between the germline ends. Germline CDR1 reads LNHDA; CDR2 reads SQIVND (reference sequence). The CDR3 is 14 amino acids.

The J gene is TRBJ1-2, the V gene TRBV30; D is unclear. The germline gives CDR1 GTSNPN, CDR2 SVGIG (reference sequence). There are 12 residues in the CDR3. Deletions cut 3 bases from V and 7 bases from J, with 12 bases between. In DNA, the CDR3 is TGTGCCTGGAGCGTCGCCGGTTTTGGCTACACCTTC. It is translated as CAWSVAGFGYTF.

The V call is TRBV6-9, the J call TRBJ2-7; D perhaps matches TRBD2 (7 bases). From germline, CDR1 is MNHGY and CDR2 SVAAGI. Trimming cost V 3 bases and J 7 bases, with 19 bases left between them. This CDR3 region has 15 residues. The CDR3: CASSYSPSEGGEQYF. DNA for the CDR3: TGTGCCAGCAGTTACTCCCCAAGCGAGGGGGGGGAGCAGTACTTC.

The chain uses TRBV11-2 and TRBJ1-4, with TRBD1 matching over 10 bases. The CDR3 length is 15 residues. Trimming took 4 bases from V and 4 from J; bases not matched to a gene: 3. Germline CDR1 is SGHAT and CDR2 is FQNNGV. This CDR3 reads CASSSWTGGNEKLFF. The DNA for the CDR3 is TGTGCCAGCAGCTCCTGGACAGGGGGTAATGAAAAACTGTTTTTT.

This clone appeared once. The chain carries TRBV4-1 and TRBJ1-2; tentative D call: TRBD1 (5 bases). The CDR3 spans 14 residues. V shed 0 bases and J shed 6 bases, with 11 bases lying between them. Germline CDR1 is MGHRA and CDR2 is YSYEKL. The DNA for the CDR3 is TGCGCCAGCAGCCAAGATCAAGGGACTAATGGCTACACCTTC. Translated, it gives CASSQDQGTNGYTF.

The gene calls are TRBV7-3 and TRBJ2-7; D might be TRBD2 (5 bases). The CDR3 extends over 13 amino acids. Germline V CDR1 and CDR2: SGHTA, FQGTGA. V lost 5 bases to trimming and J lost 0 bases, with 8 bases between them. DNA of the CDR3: TGTGCCAGCAGCCGGGGTAGCTCCTACGAGCAGTACTTC. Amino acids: CASSRGSSYEQYF.

The CDR3 is CASSYSLYDRVSEAFF. The CDR3 DNA sequence: TGTGCCAGCAGTTACTCCCTCTACGACAGGGTATCTGAAGCTTTCTTT. The chain uses TRBV6-5 and TRBJ1-1; 7 bases map to TRBD1. Germline V CDR1 and CDR2: MNHEY, SVGAGI. The CDR3 has 16 residues. J was trimmed by 6 bases and V by 0 bases; bases with no gene match: 10.

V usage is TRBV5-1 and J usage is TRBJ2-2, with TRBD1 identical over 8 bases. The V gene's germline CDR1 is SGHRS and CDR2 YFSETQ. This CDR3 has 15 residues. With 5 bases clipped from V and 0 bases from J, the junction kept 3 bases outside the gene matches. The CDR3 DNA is TGCGCCAGCAGACCAGGGGGCGCGAACACCGGGGAGCTGTTTTTT. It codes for CASRPGGANTGELFF. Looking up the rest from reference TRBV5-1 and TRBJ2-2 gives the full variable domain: KAGVTQTPRYLIKTRGQQVTLSCSPISGHRSVSWYQQTPGQGLQFLFEYFSETQRNKGNFPGRFSGRQFSNSRSEMNVSTLELGDSALYLCASRPGGANTGELFFGEGSRLTVL.

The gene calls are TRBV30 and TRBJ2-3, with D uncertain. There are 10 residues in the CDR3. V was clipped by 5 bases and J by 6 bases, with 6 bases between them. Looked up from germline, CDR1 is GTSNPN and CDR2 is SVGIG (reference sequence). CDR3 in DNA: TGTGCCTGGGGTCTGGATACGCAGTATTTT. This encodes CAWGLDTQYF.

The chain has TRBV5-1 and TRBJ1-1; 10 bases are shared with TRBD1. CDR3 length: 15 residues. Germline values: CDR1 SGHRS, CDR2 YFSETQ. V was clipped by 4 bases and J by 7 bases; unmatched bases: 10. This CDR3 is CASSPAGTGVGEAFF. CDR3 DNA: TGCGCCAGCAGCCCCGCCGGGACAGGGGTTGGTGAAGCTTTCTTT.